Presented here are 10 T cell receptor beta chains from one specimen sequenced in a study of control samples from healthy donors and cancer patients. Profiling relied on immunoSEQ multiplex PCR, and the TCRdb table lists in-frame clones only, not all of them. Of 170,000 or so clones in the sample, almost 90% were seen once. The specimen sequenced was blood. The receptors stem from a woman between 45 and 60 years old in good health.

The CDR3 nucleotides read TGTGCCAGCAGCCCCCCGTGGGGGACAGTCTCCTACGAGCAGTACTTC. This gives the protein CASSPPWGTVSYEQYF. The V and J genes are TRBV25-1 and TRBJ2-7, with 7 nucleotides matching TRBD1. J gave up 0 bases and V 6 bases, and 11 bases lay outside the gene matches. CDR1 MGHDK and CDR2 SYGVNS come from the germline V gene. CDR3 length: 16 residues.

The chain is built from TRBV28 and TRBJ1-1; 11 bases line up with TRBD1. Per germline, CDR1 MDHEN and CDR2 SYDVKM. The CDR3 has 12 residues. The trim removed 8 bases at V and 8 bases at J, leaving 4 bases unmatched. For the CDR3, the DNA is TGTGCCAGCGGACAGGGGGCGGGGGAAGCTTTCTTT. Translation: CASGQGAGEAFF.

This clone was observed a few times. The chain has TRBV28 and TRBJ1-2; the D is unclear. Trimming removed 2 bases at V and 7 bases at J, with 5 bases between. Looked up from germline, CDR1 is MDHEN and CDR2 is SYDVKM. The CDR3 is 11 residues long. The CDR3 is CASSLASGYTF. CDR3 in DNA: TGTGCCAGCAGTTTAGCAAGTGGCTACACCTTC.

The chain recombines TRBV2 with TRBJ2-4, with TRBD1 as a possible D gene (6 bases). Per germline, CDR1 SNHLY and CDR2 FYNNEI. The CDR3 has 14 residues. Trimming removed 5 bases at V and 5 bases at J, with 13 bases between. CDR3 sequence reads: CASSPRTEENIQYF. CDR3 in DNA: TGTGCCAGCAGTCCCCGGACAGAGGAAAACATTCAGTACTTC.

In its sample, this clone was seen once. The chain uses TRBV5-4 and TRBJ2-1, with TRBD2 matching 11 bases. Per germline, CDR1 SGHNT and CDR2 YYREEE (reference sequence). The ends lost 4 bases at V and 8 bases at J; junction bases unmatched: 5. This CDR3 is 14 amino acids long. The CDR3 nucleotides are TGTGCCAGCAGCGTAGCGGGGGGGCAACATGAGCAGTTCTTC. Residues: CASSVAGGQHEQFF.

The CDR3, as DNA: TGTGCCAGCAGCTACGGCCTAGCGGTGGTTTACGAGCAGTACTTC. This gives the protein CASSYGLAVVYEQYF. The chain carries TRBV5-4 and TRBJ2-7; TRBD2 matches at 7 bases. Trimming took 3 bases from V and 4 from J; bases not matched to a gene: 10. Germline loops: CDR1 SGHNT, CDR2 YYREEE (reference sequence). The CDR3 extends over 15 amino acids.

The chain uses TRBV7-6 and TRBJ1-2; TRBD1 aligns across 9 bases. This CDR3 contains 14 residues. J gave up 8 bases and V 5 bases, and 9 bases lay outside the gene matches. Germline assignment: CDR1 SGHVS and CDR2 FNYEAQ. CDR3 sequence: CASSPGQGLRGYTF. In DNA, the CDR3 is TGTGCCAGCAGCCCGGGACAGGGTCTGCGAGGCTACACCTTC.

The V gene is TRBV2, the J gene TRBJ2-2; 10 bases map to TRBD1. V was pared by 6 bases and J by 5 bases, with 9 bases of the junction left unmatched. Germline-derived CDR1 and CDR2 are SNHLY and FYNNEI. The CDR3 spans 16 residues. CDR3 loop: CASSATPGQGTGELFF. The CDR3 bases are TGTGCCAGCAGCGCTACACCGGGACAGGGGACCGGGGAGCTGTTTTTT.

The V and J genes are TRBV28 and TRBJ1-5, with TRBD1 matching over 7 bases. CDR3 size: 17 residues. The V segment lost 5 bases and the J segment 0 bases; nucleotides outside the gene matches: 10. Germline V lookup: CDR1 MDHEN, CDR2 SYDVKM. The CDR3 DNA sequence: TGTGCCAGCAGTCCTCCGGGACAGAGACATAGCAATCAGCCCCAGCATTTT. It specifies CASSPPGQRHSNQPQHF.

The CDR3 spells CASSLGGGAETQYF. As DNA, the CDR3 is TGTGCCAGCAGCTTAGGTGGTGGGGCCGAGACCCAGTACTTC. The rearrangement uses TRBV7-8 and TRBJ2-5, with TRBD1 as a possible D gene (5 bases). This CDR3 spans 14 amino acids. V lost 1 base, J lost 5 bases, and 11 bases lay in between. Germline values: CDR1 SGHVS, CDR2 FQNEAQ.